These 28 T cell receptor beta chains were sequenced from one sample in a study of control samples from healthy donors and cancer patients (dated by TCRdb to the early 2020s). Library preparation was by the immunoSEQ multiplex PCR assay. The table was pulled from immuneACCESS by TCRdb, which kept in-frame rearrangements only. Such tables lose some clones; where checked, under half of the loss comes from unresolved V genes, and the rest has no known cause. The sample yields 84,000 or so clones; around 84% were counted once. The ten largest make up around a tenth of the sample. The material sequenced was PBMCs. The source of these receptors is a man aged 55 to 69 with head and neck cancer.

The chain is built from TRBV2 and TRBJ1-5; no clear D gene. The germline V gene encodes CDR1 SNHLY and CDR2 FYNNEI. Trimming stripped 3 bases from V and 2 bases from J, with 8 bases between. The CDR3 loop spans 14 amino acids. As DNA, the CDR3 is TGTGCCAGCAGTGAGATAAGTGGCAATCAGCCCCAGCATTTT. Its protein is CASSEISGNQPQHF.

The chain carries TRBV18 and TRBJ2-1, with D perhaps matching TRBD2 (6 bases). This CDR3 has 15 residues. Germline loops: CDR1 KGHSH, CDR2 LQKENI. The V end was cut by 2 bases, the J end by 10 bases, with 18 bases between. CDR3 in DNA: TGTGCCAGCTCACCAGTGGGGCCCGGGGGTTGGGAGCAGTTCTTC. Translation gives CASSPVGPGGWEQFF.

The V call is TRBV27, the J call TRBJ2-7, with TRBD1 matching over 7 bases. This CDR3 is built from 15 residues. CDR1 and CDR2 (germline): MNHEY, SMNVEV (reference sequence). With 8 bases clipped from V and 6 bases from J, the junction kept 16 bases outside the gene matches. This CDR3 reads CASRTLQTGFSEQYF. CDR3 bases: TGTGCCAGCCGAACTCTGCAGACAGGGTTTTCCGAGCAGTACTTC.

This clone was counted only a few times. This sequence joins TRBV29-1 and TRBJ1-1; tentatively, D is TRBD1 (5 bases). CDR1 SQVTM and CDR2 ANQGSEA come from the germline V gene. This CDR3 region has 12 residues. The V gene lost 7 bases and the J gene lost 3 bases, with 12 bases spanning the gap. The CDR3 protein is CSAKGLYTEAFF. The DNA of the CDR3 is TGCAGCGCCAAGGGACTGTACACTGAAGCTTTCTTT.

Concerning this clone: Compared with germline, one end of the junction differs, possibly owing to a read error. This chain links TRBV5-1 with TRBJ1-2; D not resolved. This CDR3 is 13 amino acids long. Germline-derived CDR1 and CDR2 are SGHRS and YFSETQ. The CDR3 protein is CASTLSQNSGYTF. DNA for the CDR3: TGCGCCAGCACCCTTTCCCAGAACTCTGGCTACACCTTC.

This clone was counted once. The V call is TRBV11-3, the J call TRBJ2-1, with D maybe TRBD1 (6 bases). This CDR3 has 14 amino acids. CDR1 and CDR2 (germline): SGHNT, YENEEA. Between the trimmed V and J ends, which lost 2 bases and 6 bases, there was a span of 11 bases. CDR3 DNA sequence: TGTGCCAGCAGCTTACCAGGGGCCCCCAATGAGCAGTTCTTC. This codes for CASSLPGAPNEQFF.

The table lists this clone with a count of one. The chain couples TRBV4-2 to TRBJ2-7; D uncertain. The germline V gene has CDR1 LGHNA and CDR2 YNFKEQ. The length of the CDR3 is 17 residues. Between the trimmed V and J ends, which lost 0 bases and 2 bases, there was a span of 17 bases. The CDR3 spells CASSQDYTPHSTYEQYF. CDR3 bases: TGTGCCAGCAGCCAAGATTATACTCCTCATTCCACCTACGAGCAGTACTTC.

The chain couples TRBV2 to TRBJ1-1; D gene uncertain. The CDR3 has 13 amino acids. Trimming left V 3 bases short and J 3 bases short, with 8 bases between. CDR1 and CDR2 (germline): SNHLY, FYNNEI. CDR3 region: CASSDVGYTEAFF. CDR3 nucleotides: TGTGCCAGCAGTGATGTGGGGTACACTGAAGCTTTCTTT.

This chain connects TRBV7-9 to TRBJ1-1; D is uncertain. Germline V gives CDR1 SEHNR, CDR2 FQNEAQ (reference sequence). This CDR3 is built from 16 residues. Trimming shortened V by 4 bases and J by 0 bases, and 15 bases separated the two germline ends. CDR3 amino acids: CASSSGTAPLNTEAFF. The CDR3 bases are TGTGCCAGCAGCTCGGGAACGGCGCCTCTGAACACTGAAGCTTTCTTT.

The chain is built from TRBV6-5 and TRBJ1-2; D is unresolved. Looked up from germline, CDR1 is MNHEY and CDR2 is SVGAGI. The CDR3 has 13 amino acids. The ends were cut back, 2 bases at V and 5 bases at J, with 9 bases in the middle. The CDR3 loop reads CASSYGSAYGYTF. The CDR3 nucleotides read TGTGCCAGCAGTTACGGTTCGGCTTATGGCTACACCTTC.

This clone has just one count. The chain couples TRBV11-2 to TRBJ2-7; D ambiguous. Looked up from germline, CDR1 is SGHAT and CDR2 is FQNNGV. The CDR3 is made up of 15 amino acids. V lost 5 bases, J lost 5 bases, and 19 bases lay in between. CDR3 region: CASSPGSTRLHEQYF. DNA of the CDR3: TGTGCCAGCAGCCCCGGTAGTACCCGTCTGCACGAGCAGTACTTC. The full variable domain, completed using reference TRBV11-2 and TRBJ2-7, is EAGVAQSPRYKIIEKRQSVAFWCNPISGHATLYWYQQILGQGPKLLIQFQNNGVVDDSQLPKDRFSAERLKGVDSTLKIQPAKLEDSAVYLCASSPGSTRLHEQYFGPGTRLTVT.

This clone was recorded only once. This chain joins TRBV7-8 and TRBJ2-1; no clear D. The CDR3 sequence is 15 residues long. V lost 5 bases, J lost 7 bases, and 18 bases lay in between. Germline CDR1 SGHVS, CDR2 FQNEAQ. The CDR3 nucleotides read TGTGCCAGCAGCCGGGCCAACCGGGCAGGTAATGAGCAGTTCTTC. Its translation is CASSRANRAGNEQFF.

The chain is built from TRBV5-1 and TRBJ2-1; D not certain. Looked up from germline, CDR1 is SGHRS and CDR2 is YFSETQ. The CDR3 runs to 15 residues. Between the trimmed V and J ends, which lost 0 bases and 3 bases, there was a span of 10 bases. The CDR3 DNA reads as TGCGCCAGCAGCTTGGCAATCGGCGGCTACAATGAGCAGTTCTTC. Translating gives CASSLAIGGYNEQFF.

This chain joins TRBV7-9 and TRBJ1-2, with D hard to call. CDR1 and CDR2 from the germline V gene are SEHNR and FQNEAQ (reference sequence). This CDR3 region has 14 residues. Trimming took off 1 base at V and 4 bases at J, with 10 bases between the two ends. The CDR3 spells CASSLGKELYGYTF. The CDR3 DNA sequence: TGTGCCAGCAGCTTAGGGAAGGAACTCTATGGCTACACCTTC.

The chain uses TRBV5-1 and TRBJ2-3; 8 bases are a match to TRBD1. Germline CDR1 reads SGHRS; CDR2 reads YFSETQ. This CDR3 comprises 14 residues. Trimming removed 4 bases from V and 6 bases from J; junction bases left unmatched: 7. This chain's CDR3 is CASSPGQGSDTQYF. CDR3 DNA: TGCGCCAGCAGCCCCGGACAGGGTTCGGATACGCAGTATTTT.

The CDR3 reads CSVETGEETQYF. As DNA, the CDR3 is TGCAGCGTTGAGACAGGGGAAGAGACCCAGTACTTC. V is TRBV29-1 and J is TRBJ2-5; 8 positions match TRBD1. The CDR3 length is 12 residues. The V segment lost 3 bases and the J segment 3 bases; nucleotides outside the gene matches: 0. The germline gives CDR1 SQVTM, CDR2 ANQGSEA.

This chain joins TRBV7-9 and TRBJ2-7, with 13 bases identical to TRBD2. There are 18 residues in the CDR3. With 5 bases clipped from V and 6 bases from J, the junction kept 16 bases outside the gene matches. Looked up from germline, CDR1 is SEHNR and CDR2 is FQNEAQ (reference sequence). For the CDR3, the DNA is TGTGCCAGCAGCCAACGGGACGTCCGACTAGCGGGAGGAGCCGAGCAGTACTTC. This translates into CASSQRDVRLAGGAEQYF.

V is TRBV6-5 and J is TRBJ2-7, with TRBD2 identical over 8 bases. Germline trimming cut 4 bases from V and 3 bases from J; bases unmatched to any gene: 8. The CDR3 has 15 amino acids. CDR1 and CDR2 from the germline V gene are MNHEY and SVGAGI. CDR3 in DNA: TGTGCCAGCAGTTCCGGGACTAGTGCCATCTACGAGCAGTACTTC. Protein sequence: CASSSGTSAIYEQYF.

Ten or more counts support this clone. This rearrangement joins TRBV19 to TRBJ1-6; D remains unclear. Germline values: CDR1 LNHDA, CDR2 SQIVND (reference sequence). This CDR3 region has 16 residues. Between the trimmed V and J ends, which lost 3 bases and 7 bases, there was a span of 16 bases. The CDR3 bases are TGTGCCAGTAGTATCCGCCCGTCACTACAGAATTCACCCCTCCACTTT. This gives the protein CASSIRPSLQNSPLHF.

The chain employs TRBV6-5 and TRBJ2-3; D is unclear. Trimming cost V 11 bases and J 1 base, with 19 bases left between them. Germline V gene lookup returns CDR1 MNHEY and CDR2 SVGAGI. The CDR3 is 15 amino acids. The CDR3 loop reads CAAHPGQEGTDTQYF. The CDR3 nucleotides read TGTGCCGCCCATCCCGGGCAGGAAGGCACAGATACGCAGTATTTT.

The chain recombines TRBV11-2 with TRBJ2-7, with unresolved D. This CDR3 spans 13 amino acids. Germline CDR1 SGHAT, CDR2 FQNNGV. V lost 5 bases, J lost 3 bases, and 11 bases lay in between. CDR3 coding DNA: TGTGCCAGCAGCCGGACCGAGATCTACGAGCAGTACTTC. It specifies CASSRTEIYEQYF. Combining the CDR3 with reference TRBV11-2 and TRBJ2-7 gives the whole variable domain EAGVAQSPRYKIIEKRQSVAFWCNPISGHATLYWYQQILGQGPKLLIQFQNNGVVDDSQLPKDRFSAERLKGVDSTLKIQPAKLEDSAVYLCASSRTEIYEQYFGPGTRLTVT.

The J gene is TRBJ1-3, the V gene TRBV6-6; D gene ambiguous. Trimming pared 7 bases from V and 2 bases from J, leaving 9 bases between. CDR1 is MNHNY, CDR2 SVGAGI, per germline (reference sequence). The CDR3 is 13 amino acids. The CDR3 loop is CASKGGPGNTIYF. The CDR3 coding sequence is TGTGCCAGCAAGGGAGGGCCTGGAAACACCATATATTTT.

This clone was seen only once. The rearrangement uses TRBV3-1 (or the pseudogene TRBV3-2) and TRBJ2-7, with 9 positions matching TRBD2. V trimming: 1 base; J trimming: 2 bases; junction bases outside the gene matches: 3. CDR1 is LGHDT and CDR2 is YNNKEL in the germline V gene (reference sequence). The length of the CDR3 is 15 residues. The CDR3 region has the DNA TGTGCCAGCAGCCAAGCTCCTAGCGGGACCTACGAGCAGTACTTC. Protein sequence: CASSQAPSGTYEQYF.

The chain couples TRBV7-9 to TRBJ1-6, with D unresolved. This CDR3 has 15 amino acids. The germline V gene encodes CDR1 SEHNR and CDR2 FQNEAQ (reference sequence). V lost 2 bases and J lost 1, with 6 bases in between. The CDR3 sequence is CASSLKGSYNSPLHF. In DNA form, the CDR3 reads TGTGCCAGCAGCTTAAAGGGATCCTATAATTCACCCCTCCACTTT.

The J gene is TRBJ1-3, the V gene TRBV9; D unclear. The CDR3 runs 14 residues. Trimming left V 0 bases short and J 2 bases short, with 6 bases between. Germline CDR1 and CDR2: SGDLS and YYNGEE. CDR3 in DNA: TGTGCCAGCAGCGTAGCGGTTACTGGAAACACCATATATTTT. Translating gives CASSVAVTGNTIYF.

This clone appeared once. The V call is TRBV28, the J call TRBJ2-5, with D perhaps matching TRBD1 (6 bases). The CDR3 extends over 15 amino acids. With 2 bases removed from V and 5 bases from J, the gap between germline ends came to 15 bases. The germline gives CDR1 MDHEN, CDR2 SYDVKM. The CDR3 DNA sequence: TGTGCCAGCAGTTTACCCAGTGGGGGCATGGAGACCCAGTACTTC. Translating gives CASSLPSGGMETQYF.

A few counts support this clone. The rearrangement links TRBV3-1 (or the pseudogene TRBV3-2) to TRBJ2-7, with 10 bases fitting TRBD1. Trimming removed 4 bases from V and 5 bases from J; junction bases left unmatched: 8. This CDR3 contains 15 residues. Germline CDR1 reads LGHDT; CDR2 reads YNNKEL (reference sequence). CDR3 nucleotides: TGTGCCAGCAGCCGGAGGGGGACAGGGGTCCACGAGCAGTACTTC. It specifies CASSRRGTGVHEQYF.

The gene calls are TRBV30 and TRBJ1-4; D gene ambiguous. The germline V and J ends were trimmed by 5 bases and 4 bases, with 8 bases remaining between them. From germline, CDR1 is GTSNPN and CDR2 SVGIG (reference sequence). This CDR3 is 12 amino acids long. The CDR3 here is CAWGQSNEKLFF. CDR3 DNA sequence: TGTGCCTGGGGTCAGAGTAATGAAAAACTGTTTTTT.